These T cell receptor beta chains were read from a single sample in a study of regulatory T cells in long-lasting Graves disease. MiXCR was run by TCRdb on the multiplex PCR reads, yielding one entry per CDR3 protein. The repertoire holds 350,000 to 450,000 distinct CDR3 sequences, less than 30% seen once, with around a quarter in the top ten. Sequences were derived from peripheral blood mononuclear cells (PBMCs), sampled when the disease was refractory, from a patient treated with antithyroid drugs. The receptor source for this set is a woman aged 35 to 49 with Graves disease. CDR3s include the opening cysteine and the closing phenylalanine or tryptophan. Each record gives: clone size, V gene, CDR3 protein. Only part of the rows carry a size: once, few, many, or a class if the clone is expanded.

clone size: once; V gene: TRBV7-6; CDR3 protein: CASSLVGGTGDGEQFF
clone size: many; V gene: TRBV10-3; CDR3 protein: CASGGGETQYF
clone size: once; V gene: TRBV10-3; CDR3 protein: CATATGDEKLFF
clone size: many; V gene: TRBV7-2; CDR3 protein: CASSPSSVSYEQYF
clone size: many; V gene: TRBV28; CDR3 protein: CASSLRGLMGYGYTF
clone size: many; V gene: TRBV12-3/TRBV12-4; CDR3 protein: CASSFDRFVTEAFF
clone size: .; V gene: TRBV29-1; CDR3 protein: CSVARELAAFDEQYF
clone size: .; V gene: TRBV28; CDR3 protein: CASSWTSTYNEQFF
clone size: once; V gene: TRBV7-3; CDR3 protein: CASSLDRGRWSDSGNTIYF
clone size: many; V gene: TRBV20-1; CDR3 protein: CSASESPYEQYF
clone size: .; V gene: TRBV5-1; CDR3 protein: CASSIPESSGANVLTF
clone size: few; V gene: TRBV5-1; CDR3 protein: CASSLFAGGNTEAFF
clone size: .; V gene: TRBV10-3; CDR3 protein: CASSFQAASYEQYF
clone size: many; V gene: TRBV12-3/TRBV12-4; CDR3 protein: CASTPGLAAEQYF
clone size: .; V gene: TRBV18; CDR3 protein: CASSPARGRMGNEKLFF
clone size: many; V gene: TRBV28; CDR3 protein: CASCRGPYYNEQFF
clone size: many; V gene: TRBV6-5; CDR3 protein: CASSYSRGATEAFF
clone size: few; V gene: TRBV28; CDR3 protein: CASSLFQGLVEDTQYF
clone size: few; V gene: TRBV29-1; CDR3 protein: CSVDGGDSTDTQYF
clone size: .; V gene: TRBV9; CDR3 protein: CASSVGFGSSYEQYF
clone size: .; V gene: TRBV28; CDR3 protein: CASSDGDHYEKLFF
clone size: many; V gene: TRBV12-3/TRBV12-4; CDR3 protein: CASSETGALPGGYTF
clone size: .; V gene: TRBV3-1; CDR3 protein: CASSPPVYRRHGEQYF
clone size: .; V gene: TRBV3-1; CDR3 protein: CASSPMATNEKLFF
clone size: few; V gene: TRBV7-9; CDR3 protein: CASSSRDYNSPLHF
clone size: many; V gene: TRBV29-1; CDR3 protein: CSGIGAGDYQETQYF
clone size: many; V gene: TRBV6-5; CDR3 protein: CASSYGGANVLTF